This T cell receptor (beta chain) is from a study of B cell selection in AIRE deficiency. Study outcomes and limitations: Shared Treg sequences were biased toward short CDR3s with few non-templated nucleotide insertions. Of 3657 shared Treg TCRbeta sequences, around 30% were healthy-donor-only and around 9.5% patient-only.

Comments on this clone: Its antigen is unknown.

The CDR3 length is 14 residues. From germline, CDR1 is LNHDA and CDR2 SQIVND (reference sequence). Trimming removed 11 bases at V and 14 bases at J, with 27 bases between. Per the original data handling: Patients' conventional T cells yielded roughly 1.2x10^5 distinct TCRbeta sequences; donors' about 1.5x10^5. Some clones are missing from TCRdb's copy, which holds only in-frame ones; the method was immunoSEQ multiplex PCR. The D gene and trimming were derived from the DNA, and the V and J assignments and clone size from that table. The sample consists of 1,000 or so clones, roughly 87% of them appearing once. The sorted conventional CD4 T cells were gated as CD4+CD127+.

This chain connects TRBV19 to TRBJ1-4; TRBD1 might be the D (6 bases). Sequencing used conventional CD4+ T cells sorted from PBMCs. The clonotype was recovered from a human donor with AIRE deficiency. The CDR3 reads CAGGGREALLLLFF. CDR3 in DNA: TGTGCCGGGGGGGGCCGGGAGGCGCTCCTCCTTCTGTTTTTT.